Each of the 8 T cell receptor beta chains below was sequenced from the same sample in a study of sequential checkpoint blockade in melanoma. Regarding treatment: randomized to nivolumab then ipilimumab (arm A) or the reverse (arm B). Sequenced by immunoSEQ multiplex PCR; TCRdb stores in-frame clones only, minus some. The sample lists approximately 860 clones, 20% to 30% occurring once. The sample in question was tumor tissue (inferred from file names), obtained from a patient given nivolumab and ipilimumab in sequence. The receptors here all came from a human donor with melanoma.

The chain carries TRBV11-3 and TRBJ2-3, with TRBD2 identical over 8 bases. CDR1 and CDR2 from the germline V gene are SGHNT and YENEEA. The junction had 8 bases not matched to a gene; V was cut back by 1 base and J by 5 bases. The CDR3 consists of 16 residues. In nucleotides, the CDR3 is TGTGCCAGCAGCTTAGGGGTAGCGGGGTTGCTAGATACGCAGTATTTT. As protein: CASSLGVAGLLDTQYF.

This sequence joins TRBV12-5 and TRBJ1-2, with D possibly matching TRBD1 (6 bases). This CDR3 spans 11 amino acids. V gave up 10 bases and J gave up 0 bases, with 6 bases separating them. Germline V CDR1 and CDR2: LGHNT, FRNRAP. CDR3 DNA sequence: TGTGCTACAGGGGCTAACTATGGCTACACCTTC. It specifies CATGANYGYTF.

This chain joins TRBV19 and TRBJ2-1; the D gene is possibly TRBD2 (6 bases). CDR1 LNHDA and CDR2 SQIVND come from the germline V gene (reference sequence). V was cut by 3 bases and J by 4 bases, with 13 bases left in between. The CDR3 extends over 15 amino acids. The CDR3 sequence is CASSISGEGYNEQFF. The CDR3 DNA is TGTGCCAGTAGTATCTCGGGGGAAGGTTACAATGAGCAGTTCTTC.

The V and J genes are TRBV19 and TRBJ1-5; unclear D gene. Germline lookup yields CDR1 LNHDA and CDR2 SQIVND (reference sequence). There are 14 residues in the CDR3. Trimming shortened V by 5 bases and J by 5 bases, and 13 bases separated the two germline ends. The CDR3 loop is CASSPFFGDQPQHF. CDR3 sequence (DNA): TGTGCCAGTAGTCCGTTTTTTGGCGATCAGCCCCAGCATTTT.

This clone is classed as large. The chain is built from TRBV6-8 and TRBJ1-6; D might be TRBD1 (5 bases). CDR3 length equals 18 residues. Trimming removed 2 bases at V and 5 bases at J, with 19 bases between. The germline V gene has CDR1 MNHGY and CDR2 SAAAGT. The CDR3 sequence is CASSYGMLGDLNNSPLHF. CDR3 nucleotides: TGTGCCAGCAGTTACGGGATGTTAGGGGATCTCAATAATTCACCCCTCCACTTT.

The chain uses TRBV6-8 and TRBJ1-1; 8 bases line up with TRBD1. V lost 5 bases to trimming and J lost 3 bases; unmatched junction nucleotides: 8. Germline V gene sequence: CDR1 MNHGY, CDR2 SAAAGT. CDR3 size: 15 residues. CDR3 in amino acids: CASSVTGDSYTEAFF. The DNA of the CDR3 is TGTGCCAGCAGTGTGACAGGGGATTCATACACTGAAGCTTTCTTT.

This chain joins TRBV6-8 and TRBJ2-2; 9 positions agree with TRBD2. CDR3 size: 14 residues. Germline V gene data show CDR1 as MNHGY and CDR2 as SAAAGT. The CDR3 protein is CAGGTSLEAGELFF. CDR3 nucleotide sequence: TGTGCTGGGGGGACTAGCCTCGAGGCCGGGGAGCTGTTTTTT.

This clone was seen a few times. This chain connects TRBV11-3 to TRBJ2-3, with D maybe TRBD1 (5 bases). CDR1 is SGHNT, CDR2 YENEEA, per germline. There are 14 residues in the CDR3. V gave up 6 bases and J gave up 6 bases, with 16 bases separating them. CDR3: CASSQRQTGDTQYF. The CDR3 DNA is TGTGCCAGCAGTCAGAGACAGACCGGGGATACGCAGTATTTT.